This T cell receptor beta chain is from a study of human T cells and chemical hapten exposure. The overall study: Patients, a majority of them female, were diagnosed with alopecia areata, totalis or universalis.

Stated time point: pre-sensitization, week 0. Sample treatment: therapeutic diphenylcyclopropenone sensitization with weekly scalp DPC. Donors, patients with alopecia ranging from 18 to 70 years old and judged suitable for DPC, provided samples. From the RACE reads, TCRdb called clonotypes with MiXCR, one entry per CDR3 protein. The sample shows 200,000 to 300,000 distinct CDR3 sequences, around 9.3% of them seen only once. CDR1 and CDR2 from the germline V gene are DFQATT and SNEGSKA (reference sequence). CDR3 length: 15 amino acids. Trimming took 4 bases from V and 6 from J; bases not matched to a gene: 14.

This material consisted of whole blood, taken in connection with sensitization to the hapten diphenylcyclopropenone (DPC). The V and J genes are TRBV20-1 and TRBJ2-7; 8 positions agree with TRBD2. The origin of this receptor is a woman in her thirties or forties with alopecia areata. Some clones in this sample may be carry-over from other donors' samples. CDR3 coding DNA: TGCAGTGCTATGAACCAACTAGCGGTAGGGCGCGAGCAGTACTTC. Its protein product is CSAMNQLAVGREQYF.